This TCR beta chain was profiled in a study of cytomegalovirus exposure and HLA in healthy donors. This clone was recorded a few times. The PCR had 60 Vbeta and 13 Jbeta primers. Profiling relied on immunoSEQ multiplex PCR, and the TCRdb table lists in-frame clones only, not all of them. The sample consists of roughly 150,000 clones, 8.5% to 10% of them appearing once. The junction had 8 bases not matched to a gene; V was cut back by 4 bases and J by 10 bases. There are 14 residues in the CDR3. The germline CDR1 and CDR2 sequences are MNHNS and SASEGT. Source material: PBMCs. V gene TRBV6-1 combines with J gene TRBJ2-1; TRBD2 agrees at 9 bases. This clonotype originated in a man over 45 in good health and CMV-seronegative. As DNA, the CDR3 is TGTGCCAGCAGTGCGGTAGCGGGGGTGTGGGAGCAGTTCTTC. The encoded protein is CASSAVAGVWEQFF.